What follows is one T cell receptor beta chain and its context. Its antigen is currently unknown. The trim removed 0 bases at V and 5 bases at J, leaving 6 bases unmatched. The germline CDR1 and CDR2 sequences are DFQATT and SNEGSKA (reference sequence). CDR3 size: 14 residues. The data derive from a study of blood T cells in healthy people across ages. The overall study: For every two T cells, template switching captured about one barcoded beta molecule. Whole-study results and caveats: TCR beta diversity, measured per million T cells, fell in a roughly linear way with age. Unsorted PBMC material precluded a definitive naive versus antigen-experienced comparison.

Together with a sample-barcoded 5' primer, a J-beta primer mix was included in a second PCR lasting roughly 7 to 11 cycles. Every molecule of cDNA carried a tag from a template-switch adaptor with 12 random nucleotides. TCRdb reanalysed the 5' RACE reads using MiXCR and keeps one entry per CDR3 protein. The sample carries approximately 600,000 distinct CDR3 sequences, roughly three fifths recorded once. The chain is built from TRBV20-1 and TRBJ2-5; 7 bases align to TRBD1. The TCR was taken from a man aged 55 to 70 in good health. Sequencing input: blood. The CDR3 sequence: CSARDPTGLETQYF. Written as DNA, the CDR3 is TGCAGTGCTAGAGACCCGACAGGGCTGGAGACCCAGTACTTC.